The 18 T cell receptor beta chains given below trace back to one sample, sequenced in a study of T cells after yellow fever vaccination. Using its own MiXCR run on the 5' RACE reads, TCRdb lists one record per CDR3 protein. The table lists more than 350,000 distinct CDR3 sequences, roughly 11% of them singletons. Sequenced material: PBMCs, taken on the day of the first yellow fever vaccination. These receptors originate from a man aged 18 to 29 who received the YFV17D yellow fever vaccine.

The chain links TRBV6-5 to TRBJ2-7, with no clear D. The CDR3 sequence is 15 residues long. Between the trimmed V and J ends, which lost 0 bases and 4 bases, there was a span of 13 bases. CDR1 is MNHEY and CDR2 is SVGAGI in the germline V gene. The CDR3 DNA reads as TGTGCCAGCAGTTACTCGGCGGCCTTCGGATACGAGCAGTACGTC. Amino acids: CASSYSAAFGYEQYV.

This clonotype was detected only a few times. The V call is TRBV11-1, the J call TRBJ1-2; the D gene is possibly TRBD1 (5 bases). This CDR3 has 19 amino acids. In germline, CDR1 is SGHAT, CDR2 FQDESV (reference sequence). The V end was cut by 0 bases, the J end by 8 bases, with 28 bases between. The CDR3 reads CASSLAVFGLKIGTEGYTF. Here the CDR3 DNA reads TGTGCCAGCAGCTTAGCGGTGTTCGGCCTTAAAATCGGGACTGAGGGCTACACCTTC.

This clonotype was detected many times. The genes are TRBV5-1 and TRBJ1-2; D is possibly TRBD1 (6 bases). Germline CDR1 SGHRS, CDR2 YFSETQ. The V end was cut by 4 bases, the J end by 6 bases, with 16 bases between. This CDR3 region has 14 residues. The CDR3 loop reads CASSTDSSFDGYTF. As DNA, the CDR3 is TGCGCCAGCAGCACGGACAGCTCCTTTGATGGCTACACCTTC.

The V call is TRBV4-1, the J call TRBJ1-4; 10 bases map to TRBD1. The CDR3 spans 15 residues. Germline trimming cut 4 bases from V and 8 bases from J; bases unmatched to any gene: 7. Germline V CDR1 and CDR2: MGHRA, YSYEKL. The CDR3 region is CASSRPGTGVEKLFF. CDR3 in DNA: TGCGCCAGCAGCCGACCCGGGACAGGGGTCGAAAAACTGTTTTTT.

This clonotype was detected only a few times. The chain is built from TRBV20-1 and TRBJ1-5, with 7 bases that match TRBD1. The V segment lost 0 bases and the J segment 2 bases; nucleotides outside the gene matches: 4. The CDR3 covers 15 residues. The germline CDR1 and CDR2 sequences are DFQATT and SNEGSKA (reference sequence). This chain's CDR3 is CSARDADRGNQPQHF. CDR3 DNA: TGCAGTGCTAGAGATGCCGACAGGGGCAATCAGCCCCAGCATTTT.

This clonotype was detected a few times. The J gene is TRBJ2-5, the V gene TRBV6-2 or TRBV6-3; unclear D gene. The CDR3 sequence is 16 residues long. The germline CDR1 and CDR2 sequences are MNHEY and SVGEGT. V was shortened by 2 bases and J by 5 bases, with 18 bases between the two germline ends. CDR3: CASSYPFGLLEETQYF. The CDR3 DNA reads TGTGCCAGCAGTTACCCTTTCGGCCTCTTGGAGGAGACCCAGTACTTC.

The V call is TRBV12-3 or TRBV12-4, the J call TRBJ1-2; D unclear. V lost 7 bases, J lost 5 bases, and 20 bases lay in between. This CDR3 has 15 residues. The CDR3 nucleotides read TGTGCCAGCACCCCGGGCCTAGTTCGGAGGTATGGCTACACCTTC. Translation gives CASTPGLVRRYGYTF.

The chain links TRBV5-6 to TRBJ2-2, with TRBD2 as a possible D gene (6 bases). Looked up from germline, CDR1 is SGHDT and CDR2 is YYEEEE. V lost 2 bases, J lost 5 bases, and 10 bases lay in between. CDR3 length: 14 residues. The CDR3 here is CASSLPGTTGELFF. In DNA, the CDR3 is TGTGCCAGCAGCTTACCGGGGACTACCGGGGAGCTGTTTTTT.

The CDR3, as DNA: TGTGCCAGCAGCTTAGGGACGGAGGGCCATGAGCAGTTCTTC. Protein: CASSLGTEGHEQFF. V usage is TRBV7-9 and J usage is TRBJ2-1; possible D gene TRBD2, 6 bases. Between the trimmed V and J ends, which lost 1 base and 8 bases, there was a span of 12 bases. The germline CDR1 and CDR2 sequences are SEHNR and FQNEAQ (reference sequence). The CDR3 runs 14 residues.

This clonotype was observed a few times. This rearrangement joins TRBV12-3 or TRBV12-4 to TRBJ1-2, with D perhaps TRBD1 (5 bases). The CDR3 totals 13 residues. Trimming shortened V by 6 bases and J by 6 bases, and 14 bases separated the two germline ends. CDR3: CASRLGWGNGYTF. The CDR3 bases are TGTGCCAGCAGGCTGGGCTGGGGGAATGGCTACACCTTC.

This clonotype was observed many times. The chain has TRBV11-2 and TRBJ2-1; 9 positions match TRBD2. This CDR3 comprises 15 residues. CDR1 and CDR2 from the germline V gene are SGHAT and FQNNGV. V trimming: 2 bases; J trimming: 3 bases; junction bases outside the gene matches: 2. This CDR3 reads CASSLLAGVYNEQFF. CDR3 DNA: TGTGCCAGCAGCTTATTAGCGGGGGTCTACAATGAGCAGTTCTTC.

This clonotype showed up many times. The V gene is TRBV5-1, the J gene TRBJ2-1; D unclear. Trimming cost V 4 bases and J 4 bases, with 12 bases left between them. Germline V gives CDR1 SGHRS, CDR2 YFSETQ. The CDR3 consists of 14 residues. As DNA, the CDR3 is TGCGCCAGCAGCCCTGCCCCAAATTACAATGAGCAGTTCTTC. Translation gives CASSPAPNYNEQFF.

This clonotype was picked up many times. The rearrangement links TRBV7-2 to TRBJ2-1, with D hard to call. Germline CDR1 SGHTA, CDR2 FQGNSA. Trimming took 2 bases from V and 3 from J, leaving 14 bases between them. The CDR3 length is 16 residues. The CDR3 is CASSLFGRLYYNEQFF. Here the CDR3 DNA reads TGTGCCAGCAGCTTATTTGGTAGGCTCTACTACAATGAGCAGTTCTTC.

This clonotype appeared a few times. The chain uses TRBV7-2 and TRBJ2-7; D is uncertain. V lost 5 bases to trimming and J lost 0 bases, with 14 bases between them. This CDR3 is 15 amino acids long. Germline V CDR1 and CDR2: SGHTA, FQGNSA. As DNA, the CDR3 is TGTGCCAGCAGCCCTGGTAGCCCGAGCTCCTACGAGCAGTACTTC. Translated, it gives CASSPGSPSSYEQYF.

The chain carries TRBV25-1 and TRBJ2-3, with 8 bases matching TRBD2. The junction had 3 bases not matched to a gene; V was cut back by 0 bases and J by 1 base. Germline loops: CDR1 MGHDK, CDR2 SYGVNS. CDR3 size: 16 residues. CDR3 amino acids: CASSEYRGGRTDTQYF. DNA of the CDR3: TGTGCCAGCAGTGAATACCGGGGGGGACGCACAGATACGCAGTATTTT.

The J gene is TRBJ1-3, the V gene TRBV20-1; D is perhaps TRBD1 (5 bases). This CDR3 is 16 amino acids long. Germline lookup yields CDR1 DFQATT and CDR2 SNEGSKA (reference sequence). The V end lost 0 bases, the J end lost 4 bases, and 16 bases lay between the germline ends. The DNA of the CDR3 is TGCAGTGCTAGAGATCGAACAGGCGCGGGGGGAAACACCATATATTTT. Protein sequence: CSARDRTGAGGNTIYF.

The genes are TRBV4-1 and TRBJ2-7; TRBD1 aligns across 7 bases. The CDR3 spans 15 residues. V lost 6 bases to trimming and J lost 1 base; unmatched junction nucleotides: 9. Germline assignment: CDR1 MGHRA and CDR2 YSYEKL. In DNA form, the CDR3 reads TGCGCCAGCAGTTTCGACAGGGCGGGTTCCTACGAGCAGTACGTC. This encodes CASSFDRAGSYEQYV.

This clonotype showed up just a few times. V usage is TRBV20-1 and J usage is TRBJ1-1; no firm D call. The CDR3 contains 15 residues. CDR1 and CDR2 (germline): DFQATT, SNEGSKA (reference sequence). Trimming pared 6 bases from V and 10 bases from J, leaving 27 bases between. DNA of the CDR3: TGCAGTGCCGATTCCCTTCGAGGACGGACCCGTAGAGCTTTCTTT. It translates to CSADSLRGRTRRAFF.